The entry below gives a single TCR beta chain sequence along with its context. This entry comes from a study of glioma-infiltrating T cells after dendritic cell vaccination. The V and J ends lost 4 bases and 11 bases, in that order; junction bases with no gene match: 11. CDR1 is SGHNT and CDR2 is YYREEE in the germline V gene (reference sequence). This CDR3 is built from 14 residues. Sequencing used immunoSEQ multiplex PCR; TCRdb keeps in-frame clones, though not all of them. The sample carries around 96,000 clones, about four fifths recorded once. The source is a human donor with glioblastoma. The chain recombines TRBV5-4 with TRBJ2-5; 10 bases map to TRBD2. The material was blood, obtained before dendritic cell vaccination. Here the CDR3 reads CASSLLAGVGEQYF. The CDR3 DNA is TGTGCCAGCAGCCTTCTAGCGGGAGTGGGAGAGCAGTACTTC.